This paragraph covers one T cell receptor (beta chain) sequence. No antigen is known for it. The CDR3 runs to 13 residues. Trimming removed 4 bases from V and 2 bases from J, with 9 bases in between. Germline V gene sequence: CDR1 SNHLY, CDR2 FYNNEI. The source of the sample is a study of blood T cells in healthy people across ages. The study's findings and limits: More naive CD4+ cells and higher diversity were found in long-lived than in aged donors. TCR beta diversity was tightly associated with the proportion of naive T cells.

For the second PCR, which ran for about 7 to 12 cycles, a sample-barcoded 5' primer and a J-beta primer mix were used. A minimum of 2.5 million CDR3-containing paired-end reads was obtained for each sample. TCRdb reanalysed the 5' RACE reads using MiXCR and keeps one entry per CDR3 protein. The data show some 900,000 distinct CDR3 sequences, with 40% to 60% seen just once and roughly 13% held by the top ten. The chain links TRBV2 to TRBJ2-7; D unresolved. The receptor was derived from a man aged 25 to 40 in good health. Sequencing input: blood. The CDR3 region is CASSGVTTYEQYF. CDR3 bases: TGTGCCAGCAGTGGGGTGACGACCTACGAGCAGTACTTC.